This TCR beta chain is drawn from a study of spatial heterogeneity in lung cancer. Turning to the study itself: Among detected sequences, beta-chain ones consistently exceeded alpha-chain ones in number.

One entry per CDR3 protein, called by TCRdb with MiXCR from the 5' RACE reads. Here the sample spans some 38,000 distinct CDR3 sequences, around 7% being singletons. General study findings and limits: Compared with follow-up, resection was when ubiquitous expanded tumor TCRs appeared in blood more.

The sample's time point: sample taken at primary tumor resection. The cohort: some 70 early-stage, untreated non-small cell lung cancer patients. There are 15 residues in the CDR3. Looked up from germline, CDR1 is SGHTA and CDR2 is FQGNSA. The ends were cut back, 1 base at V and 2 bases at J, with 10 bases in the middle. To note about this clonotype: As yet, its antigen is unknown.

This material consisted of PBMCs, taken at surgery. V is TRBV7-2 and J is TRBJ2-3; D is unclear. The TCR comes from a male donor with early-stage non-small cell lung cancer. The CDR3 bases are TGTGCCAGCAGCTTAGAACTGGCTTACACAGATACGCAGTATTTT. This translates into CASSLELAYTDTQYF. Together with reference TRBV7-2 and TRBJ2-3, the CDR3 gives the full variable domain: GAGVSQSPSNKVTEKGKDVELRCDPISGHTALYWYRQSLGQGLEFLIYFQGNSAPDKSGLPSDRFSAERTGGSVSTLTIQRTQQEDSAVYLCASSLELAYTDTQYFGPGTRLTVL.